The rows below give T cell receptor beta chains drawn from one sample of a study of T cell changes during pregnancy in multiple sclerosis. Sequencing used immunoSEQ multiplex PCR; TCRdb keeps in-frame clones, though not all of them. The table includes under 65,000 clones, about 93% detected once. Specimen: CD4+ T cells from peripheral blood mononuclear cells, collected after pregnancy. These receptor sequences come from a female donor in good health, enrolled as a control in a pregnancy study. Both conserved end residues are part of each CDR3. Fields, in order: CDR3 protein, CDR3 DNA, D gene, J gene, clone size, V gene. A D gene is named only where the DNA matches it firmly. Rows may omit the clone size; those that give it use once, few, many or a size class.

CASSPATQEGGQYF,TGTGCCAGCAGCCCAGCCACGCAAGAAGGGGGTCAGTACTTC,NA,TRBJ2-7,NA,TRBV14
CASSPDRGVNTEAFF,TGTGCCAGCTCGCCCGACAGGGGCGTGAACACTGAAGCTTTCTTT,TRBD1,TRBJ1-1,NA,TRBV18
CSARTTGEAFF,TGCAGTGCTAGAACGACAGGCGAAGCTTTCTTT,NA,TRBJ1-1,NA,TRBV20-1
CSGRGSGGELFF,TGCAGCGGGCGGGGGAGTGGCGGGGAGCTGTTTTTT,TRBD2,TRBJ2-2,NA,TRBV29-1
CASHRDRATEAFF,TGTGCCAGTCACAGGGACAGGGCGACTGAAGCTTTCTTT,TRBD1,TRBJ1-1,once,TRBV18
CSVAGGPETQYF,TGCAGCGTTGCCGGGGGGCCGGAGACCCAGTACTTC,NA,TRBJ2-5,NA,TRBV29-1
CASGGQANYGYTF,TGTGCCAGCGGAGGCCAGGCTAACTATGGCTACACCTTC,NA,TRBJ1-2,NA,TRBV2
CSVRLAGLYNEQFF,TGCAGCGTTCGGCTAGCGGGATTATACAATGAGCAGTTCTTC,TRBD2,TRBJ2-1,NA,TRBV29-1
CASSFGTSGRGEDTGELFF,TGTGCCAGCAGCTTCGGGACTAGCGGGAGGGGGGAAGACACCGGGGAGCTGTTTTTT,TRBD2,TRBJ2-2,NA,TRBV7-9
CASSPTYGYTF,TGTGCCAGCAGCCCCACTTATGGCTACACCTTC,NA,TRBJ1-2,NA,TRBV28
CASSLGTDIYGYTF,TGCGCCAGCAGCTTGGGGACGGACATCTATGGCTACACCTTC,NA,TRBJ1-2,NA,TRBV5-1
CASSEPQGMETQYF,TGTGCCAGCAGTGAACCGCAGGGTATGGAGACCCAGTACTTC,NA,TRBJ2-5,NA,TRBV6-1
CASSQGGQSTEAFF,TGTGCCAGCAGCCAAGGAGGACAGTCCACTGAAGCTTTCTTT,NA,TRBJ1-1,NA,TRBV4-2
CAIRGDRGRTMNTEAFF,TGTGCCATCAGGGGGGACAGGGGGAGGACTATGAACACTGAAGCTTTCTTT,TRBD1,TRBJ1-1,NA,TRBV10-3
CASSPQTDSNQPQHF,TGTGCCAGCTCACCTCAGACAGATAGCAATCAGCCCCAGCATTTT,NA,TRBJ1-5,NA,TRBV18
CAITPGQGLKDYGYTF,TGTGCCATCACTCCGGGGCAGGGGCTTAAGGACTATGGCTACACCTTC,NA,TRBJ1-2,NA,TRBV10-3
CASSRQTESYGYTF,TGCGCCAGCAGCCGCCAGACAGAGAGCTATGGCTACACCTTC,NA,TRBJ1-2,NA,TRBV4-1
CACQGQSNTEAFF,TGTGCCTGTCAAGGACAATCGAACACTGAAGCTTTCTTT,NA,TRBJ1-1,NA,TRBV30
CASSARETNTGELFF,TGTGCCAGCAGTGCCCGGGAGACGAACACCGGGGAGCTGTTTTTT,NA,TRBJ2-2,NA,TRBV2
CASSRVEIAYEQYF,TGCGCCAGCAGCCGAGTTGAAATCGCCTACGAGCAGTACTTC,NA,TRBJ2-7,NA,TRBV5-1
CASTGAGTDTQYF,TGTGCCAGCACAGGTGCAGGCACAGATACGCAGTATTTT,NA,TRBJ2-3,NA,TRBV2
CASSLQYRRRSSGNNEQFF,TGTGCCAGCAGCTTACAATACAGGCGCAGATCTAGCGGTAACAATGAGCAGTTCTTC,TRBD2,TRBJ2-1,once,TRBV13
CASSKEGDRDSNQPQHF,TGTGCCAGCAGCAAAGAGGGAGACAGGGATAGCAATCAGCCCCAGCATTTT,NA,TRBJ1-5,NA,TRBV21-1
CASSSTGGNTEAFF,TGTGCCAGCAGTTCGACAGGGGGGAACACTGAAGCTTTCTTT,TRBD1,TRBJ1-1,NA,TRBV28
CASSHRLAGGPRFYYEQFF,TGTGCCAGCAGCCACAGACTAGCGGGAGGGCCACGGTTTTATTATGAGCAGTTCTTC,TRBD2,TRBJ2-1,NA,TRBV4-2
CSARDVDEQFF,TGCAGTGCCAGGGATGTGGATGAGCAGTTCTTC,NA,TRBJ2-1,NA,TRBV20-1
CASSNGRGRSSGANVLTF,TGTGCCAGTAGTAACGGGAGGGGAAGAAGCTCTGGGGCCAACGTCCTGACTTTC,TRBD2,TRBJ2-6,NA,TRBV19
CASSPGLAGAGDTQYF,TGCGCCAGCAGCCCGGGACTAGCGGGGGCGGGCGATACGCAGTATTTT,TRBD2,TRBJ2-3,NA,TRBV5-1
CASSRTGVGANEQFF,TGTGCCAGCAGCAGGACAGGGGTTGGGGCGAATGAGCAGTTCTTC,TRBD1,TRBJ2-1,NA,TRBV7-2
CASRQGPNQPQHF,TGTGCCAGCAGACAGGGACCAAATCAGCCCCAGCATTTT,NA,TRBJ1-5,NA,TRBV6-5
CASNRDSLYEQYF,TGTGCCAGCAACCGGGACAGCCTCTACGAGCAGTACTTC,TRBD1,TRBJ2-7,NA,TRBV6-6
CASSQPRGGRHSGANVLTF,TGTGCCAGCAGCCAACCCCGAGGAGGGCGACACTCTGGGGCCAACGTCCTGACTTTC,NA,TRBJ2-6,NA,TRBV4-2
CASSVEGTRYEKLFF,TGTGCCAGCAGCGTAGAAGGTACGAGGTATGAAAAACTGTTTTTT,NA,TRBJ1-4,NA,TRBV9
CSVEDEGGRSLDTQYF,TGCAGCGTTGAAGATGAAGGCGGGAGGTCCCTGGATACGCAGTATTTT,TRBD2,TRBJ2-3,NA,TRBV29-1
CASSISETGIGNTIYF,TGTGCCAGTAGTATTTCCGAGACAGGGATTGGAAACACCATATATTTT,TRBD1,TRBJ1-3,NA,TRBV19
CASRRQGANGELFF,TGCGCCAGCAGACGACAGGGGGCAAACGGGGAGCTGTTTTTT,TRBD1,TRBJ2-2,NA,TRBV4-1